The entry below describes one T cell receptor (beta chain). The data are from a study of PD-1 blockade in classical Hodgkin lymphoma. The time point denotes: cycle 4 day 1 (C4D1), after five to seven weeks of nivolumab. Brentuximab vedotin exposure varied, and every patient relapsed after autologous stem cell transplantation. The data were produced by immunoSEQ multiplex PCR, yet TCRdb's version contains in-frame clones alone and is incomplete. The table includes about 44,000 clones, roughly 70% detected once. V was shortened by 3 bases and J by 3 bases, with 10 bases between the two germline ends. The CDR3 is 14 residues long. CDR1 is SGHTA and CDR2 is FQGNSA in the germline V gene.

The specimen comprised peripheral blood mononuclear cells (PBMCs), sampled before the fourth cycle of nivolumab. The source of this sequence is a human donor with classical Hodgkin lymphoma. This chain links TRBV7-2 with TRBJ2-3, with D uncertain. The CDR3 loop is CASSLVKGTDTQYF. DNA of the CDR3: TGTGCCAGCAGCTTGGTAAAAGGGACAGATACGCAGTATTTT.